This TCR beta chain was captured in a study of identical twins. Study outcomes and limitations: It was possible that invariant MAIT and iNKT cells partly confounded the zero-insertion analyses.

From the 5' RACE reads, TCRdb called clonotypes with MiXCR, one entry per CDR3 protein. This sample has hundreds of thousands of distinct CDR3 sequences; 5.5% to 8% occur once, and the top ten carry approximately 3.6%. Germline values: CDR1 SGHKS, CDR2 YYEKEE (reference sequence). This CDR3 spans 15 amino acids. The J segment lost 3 bases and the V segment lost 1 base, leaving 7 bases of the junction unmatched. A note on this clonotype: As yet, its antigen is unknown.

This sample also appeared in a second study, on yellow fever vaccine responses in identical twins.

The receptor's source is a woman younger than 30 in good health. The sequenced material came from memory (CD45RO+) T cells sorted from blood. The gene calls are TRBV5-5 and TRBJ2-7, with 7 bases identical to TRBD1. CDR3 amino acids: CASSLMARDSYEQYV. CDR3 nucleotide sequence: TGTGCCAGCAGCTTGATGGCCCGGGACAGCTACGAGCAGTACGTC.